Listed below are T cell receptor beta chains from one sample, sequenced in a study of cytomegalovirus exposure and HLA in healthy donors. Measured with immunoSEQ multiplex PCR; TCRdb has only the in-frame clones, and not every one. In the table there are over 150,000 clones, 80% of which are singletons. The sequencing input was PBMCs. The receptors derive from a man aged 25-45 years in good health and CMV-seropositive. CDR3s include the opening cysteine and the closing phenylalanine or tryptophan. A D gene is named only where the DNA matches it firmly. A clone size is listed for some rows: how often the clone was seen (once, few, many), or a class if it is expanded.

cdr3_aa: CASSLRRDGADTQYF
cdr3_nt: TGTGCCAGCAGCCTCCGGAGGGACGGGGCCGATACGCAGTATTTT
d_call: NA
v_call: TRBV9
j_call: TRBJ2-3
clone_size: few

cdr3_aa: CASSFTGAYEQYF
cdr3_nt: TGCGCCAGCAGCTTTACGGGAGCCTACGAGCAGTACTTC
d_call: NA
v_call: TRBV5-1
j_call: TRBJ2-7
clone_size: few

cdr3_aa: CASSQRSGGARDTQYF
cdr3_nt: TGTGCCAGCAGCCAACGAAGCGGGGGGGCACGAGATACGCAGTATTTT
d_call: TRBD2
v_call: TRBV4-2
j_call: TRBJ2-3
clone_size: NA

cdr3_aa: CASSLAGGLAGVHEQYF
cdr3_nt: TGTGCCAGCAGCTTAGCGGGGGGACTAGCGGGAGTCCACGAGCAGTACTTC
d_call: TRBD2
v_call: TRBV7-9
j_call: TRBJ2-7
clone_size: NA

cdr3_aa: CASSQGPEDWINEQYF
cdr3_nt: TGCGCCAGCAGCCAAGGCCCCGAGGATTGGATCAACGAGCAGTACTTC
d_call: NA
v_call: TRBV4-1
j_call: TRBJ2-7
clone_size: NA

cdr3_aa: CASTQGMYQETQYF
cdr3_nt: TGTGCCAGCACACAGGGCATGTACCAAGAGACCCAGTACTTC
d_call: NA
v_call: TRBV7-8
j_call: TRBJ2-5
clone_size: NA

cdr3_aa: CASSPSGGTGELFF
cdr3_nt: TGTGCCAGCAGCCCTAGCGGGGGAACCGGGGAGCTGTTTTTT
d_call: TRBD2
v_call: TRBV7-9
j_call: TRBJ2-2
clone_size: NA

cdr3_aa: CASSLGQGYYEQYF
cdr3_nt: TGTGCCAGCAGCTTAGGACAGGGGTACTACGAGCAGTACTTC
d_call: TRBD1
v_call: TRBV5-6
j_call: TRBJ2-7
clone_size: NA

cdr3_aa: CASSETGTYNSPLHF
cdr3_nt: TGTGCCAGCAGTGAAACAGGGACCTATAATTCACCCCTCCACTTT
d_call: NA
v_call: TRBV25-1
j_call: TRBJ1-6
clone_size: NA

cdr3_aa: CARDSKNYGYTF
cdr3_nt: TGTGCCAGAGACAGTAAGAACTATGGCTACACCTTC
d_call: NA
v_call: TRBV7-2
j_call: TRBJ1-2
clone_size: NA

cdr3_aa: CASSPHKKTRFEPGRWTTGELFF
cdr3_nt: TGTGCCAGCAGTCCACACAAGAAGACTAGATTCGAGCCCGGGAGGTGGACCACCGGGGAGCTGTTTTTT
d_call: TRBD2
v_call: TRBV28
j_call: TRBJ2-2
clone_size: NA

cdr3_aa: CASSLRTGGNTEAFF
cdr3_nt: TGTGCCAGCAGTCTCAGGACAGGGGGCAACACTGAAGCTTTCTTT
d_call: TRBD1
v_call: TRBV11-2
j_call: TRBJ1-1
clone_size: once

cdr3_aa: CASSTEGQGYGYTF
cdr3_nt: TGTGCCAGTAGTACAGAGGGACAGGGGTATGGCTACACCTTC
d_call: TRBD1
v_call: TRBV19
j_call: TRBJ1-2
clone_size: once

cdr3_aa: CASSLDQGGGYEQYF
cdr3_nt: TGCGCCAGCAGCTTGGACCAAGGGGGGGGCTACGAGCAGTACTTC
d_call: NA
v_call: TRBV5-1
j_call: TRBJ2-7
clone_size: NA

cdr3_aa: CASSPGFSRVEQYF
cdr3_nt: TGTGCCAGCAGCCCGGGTTTTTCACGGGTCGAGCAGTACTTC
d_call: NA
v_call: TRBV6-5
j_call: TRBJ2-7
clone_size: NA

cdr3_aa: CASRPTGRPSTDTQYF
cdr3_nt: TGTGCAAGTCGACCTACAGGGCGTCCTAGCACAGATACGCAGTATTTT
d_call: NA
v_call: TRBV12-2
j_call: TRBJ2-3
clone_size: NA